The next 19 T cell receptor beta chains were all read from a single sample in a study of shared clonotypes between healthy human individuals. Produced via immunoSEQ multiplex PCR; TCRdb's table is partial and in-frame only. The sample carries around 2.3 million clones, approximately 96% recorded once. Sequenced sample: naive CD4+ T cells sorted from blood. Subset here: CD45RA+ positively selected. The receptor set was obtained from a man between 18 and 35 years old in good health.

CDR3 sequence: CASIDPGLSNQPQHF. The CDR3 nucleotides read TGTGCCAGTATAGACCCAGGACTTTCGAATCAGCCCCAGCATTTT. This chain connects TRBV19 to TRBJ1-5; unclear D gene. This CDR3 has 15 amino acids. In germline, CDR1 is LNHDA, CDR2 SQIVND (reference sequence). Between the trimmed V and J ends, which lost 7 bases and 4 bases, there was a span of 17 bases.

Only one count was recorded for this clone. The chain employs TRBV6-4 and TRBJ2-3; 7 bases are a match to TRBD1. Germline loops: CDR1 MRHNA, CDR2 SNTAGT. The CDR3 is 13 residues long. V was clipped by 6 bases and J by 6 bases; unmatched bases: 6. DNA of the CDR3: TGTGCCAGCAGCCTAACAGGGGCCGATACGCAGTATTTT. It specifies CASSLTGADTQYF.

This chain uses TRBV19 with TRBJ1-2, with D perhaps TRBD1 (6 bases). Germline values: CDR1 LNHDA, CDR2 SQIVND (reference sequence). V dropped 5 bases and J dropped 4 bases, with 14 bases sitting between them. CDR3 length: 14 amino acids. The CDR3, as DNA: TGTGCCAGTAGTTCTAACAGGGCGGCCTATGGCTACACCTTC. It translates to CASSSNRAAYGYTF.

This clone was seen just once. This chain uses TRBV10-1 with TRBJ2-3; D could derive from TRBD1 or TRBD2 (5 bases each). Trimming left V 3 bases short and J 5 bases short, with 15 bases between. The CDR3 spans 15 residues. In germline, CDR1 is WNHNN, CDR2 SYGVQD (reference sequence). The CDR3 reads CASSDPGMGEDTQYF. The CDR3, as DNA: TGCGCCAGCAGTGACCCCGGGATGGGGGAAGATACGCAGTATTTT.

This clone has only one observation. Other nucleotide sequences from this sample produce the same CDR3. The V and J genes are TRBV20-1 and TRBJ1-1, with D uncertain. Germline V gene lookup returns CDR1 DFQATT and CDR2 SNEGSKA (reference sequence). The CDR3 is 11 residues long. V was trimmed by 1 base and J by 5 bases, leaving 5 bases between them. The CDR3 sequence is CSARVGTEAFF. The CDR3 DNA reads as TGCAGTGCTAGAGTCGGAACTGAAGCTTTCTTT.

The chain links TRBV6-1 to TRBJ2-2; possibly TRBD1 for D (6 bases). The CDR3 totals 15 residues. Germline-derived CDR1 and CDR2 are MNHNS and SASEGT. V gave up 4 bases and J gave up 4 bases, with 13 bases separating them. The CDR3 spells CASSGRADSTGELFF. The CDR3, as DNA: TGTGCCAGCAGTGGGCGGGCGGACAGCACCGGGGAGCTGTTTTTT.

This clone occurred once. The rearrangement joins TRBV21-1 to TRBJ2-5; the D call TRBD2 from the table was never checked on the DNA. TRBV21-1 represents a pseudogene. The CDR3 loop spans 15 amino acids. The CDR3 DNA reads TGTGCCAGCAGCAAATTCCGGGAGGGTGGGGAGACCCAGTACTTC. Its protein is CASSKFREGGETQYF.

The V and J genes are TRBV2 and TRBJ2-7; D may be TRBD1 or TRBD2 (5 bases each). Germline CDR1 reads SNHLY; CDR2 reads FYNNEI. The CDR3 consists of 12 residues. The V end was cut by 8 bases, the J end by 2 bases, with 10 bases between. As DNA, the CDR3 is TGTGCCAGCGGGGACGGGACCTACGAGCAGTACTTC. It translates to CASGDGTYEQYF.

The rearrangement joins TRBV18 to TRBJ1-4; tentatively, D is TRBD1 (5 bases). Trimming removed 1 base at V and 0 bases at J, with 21 bases between. Germline values: CDR1 KGHSH, CDR2 LQKENI. The CDR3 contains 20 residues. In DNA form, the CDR3 reads TGTGCCAGCTCACCACGGGGGATCTTACCTCCATCTGCAACTAATGAAAAACTGTTTTTT. Its translation: CASSPRGILPPSATNEKLFF.

This chain connects TRBV4-2 to TRBJ1-6; 7 nucleotides agree with TRBD1. Losses at the gene ends were 2 bases for V and 4 bases for J; bases not matched to a gene: 2. The length of the CDR3 is 15 residues. In germline, CDR1 is LGHNA, CDR2 YNFKEQ. Written as DNA, the CDR3 is TGTGCCAGCAGCCAACCGGGACAGTATAATTCACCCCTCCACTTT. Translating gives CASSQPGQYNSPLHF.

Details on this clone: The same CDR3 arises from other DNA sequences in this sample as well. The chain's CDR3 is CSVDPGATDTQYF. The CDR3 region has the DNA TGCAGCGTTGACCCGGGGGCGACAGATACGCAGTATTTT. This sequence joins TRBV29-1 and TRBJ2-3, with D perhaps given as TRBD1 or TRBD2 (6 bases each). The CDR3 is 13 residues long. V lost 3 bases and J lost 3, with 10 bases in between. Looked up from germline, CDR1 is SQVTM and CDR2 is ANQGSEA.

The chain has TRBV10-1 and TRBJ2-3; D tentatively reads TRBD1 or TRBD2 (5 bases each). CDR1 WNHNN and CDR2 SYGVQD come from the germline V gene (reference sequence). CDR3 length: 14 residues. The V gene lost 4 bases and the J gene lost 4 bases, with 12 bases spanning the gap. The CDR3 is CASSGSGAADTQYF. CDR3 nucleotides: TGCGCCAGCAGTGGGTCCGGGGCCGCAGATACGCAGTATTTT.

For the CDR3, the DNA is TGTGCCAGCAGCCGACTAGCGGGACAGGAGACCCAGTACTTC. Residues: CASSRLAGQETQYF. The gene calls are TRBV7-6 and TRBJ2-5; 11 bases fit TRBD2. CDR1 and CDR2 from the germline V gene are SGHVS and FNYEAQ. Trimming removed 5 bases from V and 5 bases from J; junction bases left unmatched: 4. CDR3 size: 14 residues.

This clone was seen only a few times. This chain links TRBV7-9 with TRBJ2-3; D may be TRBD1 or TRBD2 (5 bases each). The CDR3 is 14 amino acids. Germline loops: CDR1 SEHNR, CDR2 FQNEAQ (reference sequence). The V and J ends lost 4 bases and 2 bases respectively, with 10 bases between them. The DNA for the CDR3 is TGTGCCAGCAGCTCAGGGACCTACACAGATACGCAGTATTTT. This gives the protein CASSSGTYTDTQYF.

This clone was counted a few times. The chain joins TRBV2 to TRBJ1-6; D possibly corresponds to TRBD1 (6 bases). This CDR3 comprises 14 residues. CDR1 and CDR2 from the germline V gene are SNHLY and FYNNEI. The V gene lost 8 bases and the J gene lost 11 bases, with 19 bases spanning the gap. The CDR3 protein is CASGIGGPMAPLHF. The CDR3 DNA sequence: TGTGCCAGCGGAATTGGGGGGCCAATGGCACCCCTCCACTTT.

The gene calls are TRBV5-1 and TRBJ1-2; 8 nucleotides match TRBD1. Germline CDR1 SGHRS, CDR2 YFSETQ. Trimming at V came to 1 base and at J to 2 bases, leaving 4 bases not matched to a gene. CDR3 length: 15 amino acids. The CDR3 region has the DNA TGCGCCAGCAGCTTGTCGGGACAGGCCAACTATGGCTACACCTTC. Translation gives CASSLSGQANYGYTF.

CDR3 region: CASSLAAGQVGTGELFF. The CDR3 nucleotides are TGCGCCAGCAGCTTGGCCGCGGGACAGGTTGGCACCGGGGAGCTGTTTTTT. This rearrangement joins TRBV5-1 to TRBJ2-2, with 8 bases fitting TRBD1. The CDR3 has 17 residues. V lost 0 bases, J lost 4 bases, and 8 bases stayed unmatched. Germline V gene sequence: CDR1 SGHRS, CDR2 YFSETQ.

The J gene is TRBJ1-4, the V gene TRBV4-1, with 9 bases lining up with TRBD1. The CDR3 totals 16 residues. Trimming at V came to 1 base and at J to 6 bases, leaving 6 bases not matched to a gene. Germline CDR1 and CDR2: MGHRA and YSYEKL. Written as DNA, the CDR3 is TGCGCCAGCAGCCAAGTGGCGACAGGGGGTTATGAAAAACTGTTTTTT. It specifies CASSQVATGGYEKLFF.

The chain carries TRBV7-9 and TRBJ2-1; no reliable D call. The CDR3 is 15 residues long. Trimming removed 3 bases from V and 0 bases from J, with 9 bases in between. The germline V gene has CDR1 SEHNR and CDR2 FQNEAQ (reference sequence). As DNA, the CDR3 is TGTGCCAGCAGCTTGACCATCCCCTCCTACAATGAGCAGTTCTTC. Translated, it gives CASSLTIPSYNEQFF. Complete variable domain (other parts from reference TRBV7-9 and TRBJ2-1): DTGVSQNPRHKITKRGQNVTFRCDPISEHNRLYWYRQTLGQGPEFLTYFQNEAQLEKSRLLSDRFSAERPKGSFSTLEIQRTEQGDSAMYLCASSLTIPSYNEQFFGPGTRLTVL.